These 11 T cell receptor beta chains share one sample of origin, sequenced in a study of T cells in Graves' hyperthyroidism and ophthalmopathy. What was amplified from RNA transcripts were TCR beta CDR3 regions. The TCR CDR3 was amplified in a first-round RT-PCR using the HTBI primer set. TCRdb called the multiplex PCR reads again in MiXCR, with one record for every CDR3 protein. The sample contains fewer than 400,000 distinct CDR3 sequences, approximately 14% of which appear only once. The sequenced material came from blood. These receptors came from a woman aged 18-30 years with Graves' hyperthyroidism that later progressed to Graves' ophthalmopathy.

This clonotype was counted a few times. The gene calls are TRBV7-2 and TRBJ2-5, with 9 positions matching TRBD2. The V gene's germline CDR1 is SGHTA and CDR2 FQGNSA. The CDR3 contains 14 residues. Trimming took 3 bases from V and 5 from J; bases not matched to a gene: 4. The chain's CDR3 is CASSFASGAETQYF. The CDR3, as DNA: TGTGCCAGCAGCTTTGCTAGCGGGGCGGAGACCCAGTACTTC.

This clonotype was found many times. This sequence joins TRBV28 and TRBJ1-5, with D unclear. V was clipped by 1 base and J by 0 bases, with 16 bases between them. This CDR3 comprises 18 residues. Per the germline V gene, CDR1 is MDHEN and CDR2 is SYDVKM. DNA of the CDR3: TGTGCCAGCAGTTTATCAGGAGTCGGGAAGTATAGCAATCAGCCCCAGCATTTT. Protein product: CASSLSGVGKYSNQPQHF. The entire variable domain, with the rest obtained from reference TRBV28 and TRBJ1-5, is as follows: DVKVTQSSRYLVKRTGEKVFLECVQDMDHENMFWYRQDPGLGLRLIYFSYDVKMKEKGDIPEGYSVSREKKERFSLILESASTNQTSMYLCASSLSGVGKYSNQPQHFGDGTRLSIL.

The CDR3 DNA is TGTGCCAGCAGCCATAGTACCGGGACAGGGGTGGACGAGCAGTACTTC. It specifies CASSHSTGTGVDEQYF. V gene TRBV4-2 combines with J gene TRBJ2-7, with 10 bases matching TRBD1. The germline gives CDR1 LGHNA, CDR2 YNFKEQ. The J segment lost 5 bases and the V segment lost 3 bases, leaving 10 bases of the junction unmatched. The CDR3 has 16 amino acids.

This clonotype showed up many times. The CDR3 loop reads CASSLVVSGSYEQYF. DNA of the CDR3: TGTGCCAGCAGCTTAGTTGTTAGCGGGAGCTACGAGCAGTACTTC. The genes are TRBV9 and TRBJ2-7, with TRBD2 identical over 9 bases. CDR3 size: 15 residues. Germline CDR1 is SGDLS and CDR2 is YYNGEE. V was pared by 4 bases and J by 3 bases, with 8 bases of the junction left unmatched.

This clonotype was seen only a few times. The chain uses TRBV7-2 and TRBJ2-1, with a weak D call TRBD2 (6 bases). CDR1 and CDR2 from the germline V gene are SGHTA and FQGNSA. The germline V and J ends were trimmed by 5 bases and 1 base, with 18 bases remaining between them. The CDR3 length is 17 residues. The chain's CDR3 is CASSVGLSGWSYNEQFF. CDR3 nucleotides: TGTGCCAGCAGCGTTGGACTAAGCGGGTGGTCCTACAATGAGCAGTTCTTC.

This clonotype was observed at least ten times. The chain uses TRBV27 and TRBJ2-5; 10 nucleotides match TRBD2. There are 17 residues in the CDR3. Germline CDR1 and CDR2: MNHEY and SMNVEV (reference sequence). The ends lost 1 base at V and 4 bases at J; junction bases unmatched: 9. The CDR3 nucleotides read TGTGCCAGCAGTTTATTCGTTCACAGCGGGAGGGTAGAGACCCAGTACTTC. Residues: CASSLFVHSGRVETQYF.

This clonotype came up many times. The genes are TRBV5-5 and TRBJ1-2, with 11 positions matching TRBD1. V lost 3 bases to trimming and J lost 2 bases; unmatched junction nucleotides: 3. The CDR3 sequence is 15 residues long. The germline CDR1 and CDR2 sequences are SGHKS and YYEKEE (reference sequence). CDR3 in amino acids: CASSSGQGENYGYTF. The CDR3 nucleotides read TGTGCCAGCAGCTCGGGACAGGGGGAGAACTATGGCTACACCTTC.

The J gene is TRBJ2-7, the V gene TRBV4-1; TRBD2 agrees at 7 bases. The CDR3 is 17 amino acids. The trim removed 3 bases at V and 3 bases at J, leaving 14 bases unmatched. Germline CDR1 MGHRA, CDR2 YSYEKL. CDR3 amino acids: CASSQTRAGVNLYEQYF. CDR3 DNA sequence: TGCGCCAGCAGCCAGACGAGGGCGGGGGTGAATCTCTACGAGCAGTACTTC.

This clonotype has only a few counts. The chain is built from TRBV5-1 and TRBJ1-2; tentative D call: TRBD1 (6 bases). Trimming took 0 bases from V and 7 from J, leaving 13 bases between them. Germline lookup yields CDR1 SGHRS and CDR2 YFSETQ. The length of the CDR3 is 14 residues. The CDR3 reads CASSLGQGMIGYTF. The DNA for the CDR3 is TGCGCCAGCAGCTTGGGTCAGGGGATGATTGGCTACACCTTC.

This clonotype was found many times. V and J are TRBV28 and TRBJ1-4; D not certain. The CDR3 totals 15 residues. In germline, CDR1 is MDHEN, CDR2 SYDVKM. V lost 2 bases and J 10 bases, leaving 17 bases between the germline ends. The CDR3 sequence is CASSLGGGMIGKLFF. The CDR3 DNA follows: TGTGCCAGCAGTTTAGGAGGAGGTATGATAGGAAAACTGTTTTTT.

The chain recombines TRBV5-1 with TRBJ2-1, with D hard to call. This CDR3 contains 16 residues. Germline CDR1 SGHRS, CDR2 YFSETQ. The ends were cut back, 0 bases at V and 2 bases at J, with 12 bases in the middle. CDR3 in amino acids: CASSLAGRITYNEQFF. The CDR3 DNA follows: TGCGCCAGCAGCTTGGCCGGGCGGATAACCTACAATGAGCAGTTCTTC.